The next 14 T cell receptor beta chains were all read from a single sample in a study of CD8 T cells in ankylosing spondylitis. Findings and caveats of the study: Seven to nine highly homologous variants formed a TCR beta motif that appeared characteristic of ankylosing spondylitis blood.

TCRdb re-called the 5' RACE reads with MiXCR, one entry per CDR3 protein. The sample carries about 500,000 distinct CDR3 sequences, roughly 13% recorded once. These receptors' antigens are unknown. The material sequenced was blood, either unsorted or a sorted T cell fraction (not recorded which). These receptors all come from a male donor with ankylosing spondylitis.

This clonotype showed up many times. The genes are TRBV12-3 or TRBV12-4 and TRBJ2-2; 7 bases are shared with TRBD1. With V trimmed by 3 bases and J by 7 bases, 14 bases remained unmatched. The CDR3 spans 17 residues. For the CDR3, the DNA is TGTGCCAGCAGTTTTTCCCTCCAGACAGGGTCCATCGGGGAGCTGTTTTTT. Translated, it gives CASSFSLQTGSIGELFF.

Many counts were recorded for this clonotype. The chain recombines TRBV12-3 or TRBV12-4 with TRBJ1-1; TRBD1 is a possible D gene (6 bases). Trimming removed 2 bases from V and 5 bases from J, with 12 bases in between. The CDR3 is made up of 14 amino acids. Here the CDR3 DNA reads TGTGCCAGCAGTTTACCAGGGGAGACAACTGAAGCTTTCTTT. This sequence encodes CASSLPGETTEAFF.

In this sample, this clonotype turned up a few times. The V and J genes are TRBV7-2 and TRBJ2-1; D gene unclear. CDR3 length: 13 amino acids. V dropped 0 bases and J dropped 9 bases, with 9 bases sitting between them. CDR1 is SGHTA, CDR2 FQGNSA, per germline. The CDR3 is CASSLAGFREQFF. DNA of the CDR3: TGTGCCAGCAGCTTAGCGGGCTTCCGTGAGCAGTTCTTC.

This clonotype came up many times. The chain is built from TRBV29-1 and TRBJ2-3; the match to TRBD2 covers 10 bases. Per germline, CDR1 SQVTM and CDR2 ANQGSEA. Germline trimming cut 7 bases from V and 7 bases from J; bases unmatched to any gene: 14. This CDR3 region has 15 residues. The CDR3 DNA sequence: TGCAGCGCCGTCAGGGGTCTAGCGGGAGCTAATACGCAGTATTTT. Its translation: CSAVRGLAGANTQYF.

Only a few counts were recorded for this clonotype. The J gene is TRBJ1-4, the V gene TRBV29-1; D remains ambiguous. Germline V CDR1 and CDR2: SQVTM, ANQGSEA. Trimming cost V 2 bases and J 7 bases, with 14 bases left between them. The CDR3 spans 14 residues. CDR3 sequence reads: CSVEYSLMSEKLFF. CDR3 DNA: TGCAGCGTTGAATATTCCCTTATGAGTGAAAAACTGTTTTTT.

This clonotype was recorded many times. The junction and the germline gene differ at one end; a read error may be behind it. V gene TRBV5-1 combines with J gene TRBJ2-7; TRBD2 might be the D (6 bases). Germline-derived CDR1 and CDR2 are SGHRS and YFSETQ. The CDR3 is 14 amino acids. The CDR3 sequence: CASSLGRGGRELSF. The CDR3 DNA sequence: TGCGCCAGCAGCTTGGGACGGGGAGGCCGCGAGTTATCCTTC. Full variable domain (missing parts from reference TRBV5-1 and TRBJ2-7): KAGVTQTPRYLIKTRGQQVTLSCSPISGHRSVSWYQQTPGQGLQFLFEYFSETQRNKGNFPGRFSGRQFSNSRSEMNVSTLELGDSALYLCASSLGRGGRELSFGPGTRLTVT.

Here the CDR3 reads CSARTATSNYGYTF. In DNA, the CDR3 is TGCAGTGCTAGGACAGCTACCTCTAACTATGGCTACACCTTC. The chain links TRBV20-1 to TRBJ1-2; TRBD1 might be the D (5 bases). V shed 3 bases and J shed 0 bases, with 11 bases lying between them. Per the germline V gene, CDR1 is DFQATT and CDR2 is SNEGSKA (reference sequence). This CDR3 contains 14 residues.

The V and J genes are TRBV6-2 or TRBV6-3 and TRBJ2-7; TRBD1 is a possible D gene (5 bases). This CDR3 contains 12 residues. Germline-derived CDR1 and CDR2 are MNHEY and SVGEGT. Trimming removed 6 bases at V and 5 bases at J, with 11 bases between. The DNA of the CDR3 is TGTGCCAGCAGCACGTGGGGCCACGAGCAGTACTTC. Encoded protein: CASSTWGHEQYF.

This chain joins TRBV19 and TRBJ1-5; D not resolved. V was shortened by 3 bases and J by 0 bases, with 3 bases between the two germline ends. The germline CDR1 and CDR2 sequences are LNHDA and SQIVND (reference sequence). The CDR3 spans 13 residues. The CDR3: CASSMNSNQPQHF. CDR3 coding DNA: TGTGCCAGTAGTATGAATAGCAATCAGCCCCAGCATTTT.

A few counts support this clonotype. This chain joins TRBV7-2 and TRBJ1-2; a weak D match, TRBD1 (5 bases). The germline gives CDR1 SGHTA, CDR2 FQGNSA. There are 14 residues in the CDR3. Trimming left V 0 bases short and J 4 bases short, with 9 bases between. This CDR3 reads CASSLALQAYGYTF. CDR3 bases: TGTGCCAGCAGCTTAGCGCTACAGGCCTATGGCTACACCTTC.

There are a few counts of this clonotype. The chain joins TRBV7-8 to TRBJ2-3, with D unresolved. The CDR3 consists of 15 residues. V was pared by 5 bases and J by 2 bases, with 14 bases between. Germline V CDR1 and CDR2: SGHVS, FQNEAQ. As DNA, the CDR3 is TGTGCCAGCAGCCAGAGACAATACCCCACAGATACGCAGTATTTT. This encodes CASSQRQYPTDTQYF.

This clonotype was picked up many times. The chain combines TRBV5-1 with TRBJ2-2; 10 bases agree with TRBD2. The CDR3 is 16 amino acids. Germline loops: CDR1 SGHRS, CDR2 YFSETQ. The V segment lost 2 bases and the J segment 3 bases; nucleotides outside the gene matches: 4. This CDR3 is CASSFLAGEYTGELFF. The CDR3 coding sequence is TGCGCCAGCAGCTTCCTAGCGGGAGAGTACACCGGGGAGCTGTTTTTT.

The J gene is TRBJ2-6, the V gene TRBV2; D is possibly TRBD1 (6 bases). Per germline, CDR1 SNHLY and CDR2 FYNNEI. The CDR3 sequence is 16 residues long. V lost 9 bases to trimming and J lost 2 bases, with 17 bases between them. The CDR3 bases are TGTGCCAGTGGGTCGGGACAAGAAACTGGGGCCAACGTCCTGACTTTC. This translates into CASGSGQETGANVLTF.

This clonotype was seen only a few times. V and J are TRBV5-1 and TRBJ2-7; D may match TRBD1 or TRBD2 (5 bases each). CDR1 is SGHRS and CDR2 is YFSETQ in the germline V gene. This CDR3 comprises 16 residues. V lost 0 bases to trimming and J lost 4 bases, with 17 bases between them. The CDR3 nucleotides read TGCGCCAGCAGCTTGGGGGGCTCGGGGCCAGCGTACGAGCAGTACGTC. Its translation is CASSLGGSGPAYEQYV.